This is a list of T cell receptor beta chains from one sample in a study of cytomegalovirus exposure and HLA in healthy donors. The repertoire was sequenced with immunoSEQ multiplex PCR; TCRdb's copy has only in-frame clones and lacks some. This repertoire includes some 150,000 clones. What was sequenced was PBMCs. These receptors were obtained from a woman aged 18-30 years in good health and CMV-seropositive. CDR3s leave out the opening cysteine and the closing phenylalanine or tryptophan.

V gene	J gene	CDR3 protein
TRBV29-1	TRBJ2-1	SVEGGGADNEQF
TRBV7-8	TRBJ2-7	ADYEGGLPPKLVTYEQY
TRBV6-1	TRBJ1-5	ASSEGARGQPQH
TRBV5-8	TRBJ1-5	ASSLISNQPQH
TRBV5-6	TRBJ2-7	ASSQGLVWDSQSYEQY
TRBV15	TRBJ2-7	ATSRVFPGQDYEQY
TRBV7-9	TRBJ1-1	ASSLGIFGGNTEVF
TRBV7-3	TRBJ2-2	ASRLVLTGELF
TRBV5-1	TRBJ2-3	ASSLGSGRDTQY
TRBV4-2	TRBJ1-1	ASSQGIRQDQNTEAF
TRBV6-5	TRBJ1-1	ASSLTGGGTEAF
TRBV11-3	TRBJ2-7	ASSQGDYEQY
TRBV29-1	TRBJ2-1	SVHPGLAVNEQF
TRBV12-5	TRBJ1-4	ASGLGSGFEKLF
TRBV6-5	TRBJ1-1	ASSYLGTGITEAF
TRBV5-6	TRBJ1-5	ASSLQGQPQH
TRBV2	TRBJ1-1	ASSYGDTEAF
TRBV7-2	TRBJ2-3	ASSLTRSDTQY
TRBV30	TRBJ1-1	AWSALPRGEAF
TRBV4-2	TRBJ2-2	ASSQHDRDRASELF
TRBV6-1	TRBJ2-7	ASSGRLSGRLPSYEQY
TRBV7-7	TRBJ2-5	ASSIQGYETQY
TRBV4-2	TRBJ2-1	ASSQGTSAYNEQF
TRBV2	TRBJ1-1	ASRGHSSTEAF
TRBV19	TRBJ2-7	ASSRAASEQY
TRBV7-7	TRBJ2-1	ASSLSGAPTYNEQF